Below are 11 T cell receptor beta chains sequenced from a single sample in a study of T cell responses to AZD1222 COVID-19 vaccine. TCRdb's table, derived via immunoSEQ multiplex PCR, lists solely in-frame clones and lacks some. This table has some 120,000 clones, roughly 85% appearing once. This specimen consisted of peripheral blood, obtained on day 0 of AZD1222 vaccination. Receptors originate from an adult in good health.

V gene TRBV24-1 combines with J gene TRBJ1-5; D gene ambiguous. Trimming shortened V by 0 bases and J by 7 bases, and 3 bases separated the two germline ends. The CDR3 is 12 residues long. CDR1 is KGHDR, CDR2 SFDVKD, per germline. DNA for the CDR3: TGTGCCACCAGTGATTTGGGCCAGCCCCAGCATTTT. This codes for CATSDLGQPQHF.

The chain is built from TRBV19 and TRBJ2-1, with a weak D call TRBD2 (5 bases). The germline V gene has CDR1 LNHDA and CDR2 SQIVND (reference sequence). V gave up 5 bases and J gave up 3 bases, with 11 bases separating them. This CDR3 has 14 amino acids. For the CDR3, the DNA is TGTGCCAGTAGTTTGCCGAGCGGCTACAATGAGCAGTTCTTC. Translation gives CASSLPSGYNEQFF.

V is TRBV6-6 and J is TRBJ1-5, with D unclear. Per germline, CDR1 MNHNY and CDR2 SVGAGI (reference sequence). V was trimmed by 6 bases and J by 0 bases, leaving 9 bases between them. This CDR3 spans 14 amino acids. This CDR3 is CASSTVDSNQPQHF. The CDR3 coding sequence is TGTGCCAGCAGCACGGTTGATAGCAATCAGCCCCAGCATTTT.

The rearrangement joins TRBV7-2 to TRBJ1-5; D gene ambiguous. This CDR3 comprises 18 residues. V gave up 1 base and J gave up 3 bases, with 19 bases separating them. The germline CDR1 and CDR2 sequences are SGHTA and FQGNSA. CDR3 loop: CASSLGGGRGSPNQPQHF. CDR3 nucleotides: TGTGCCAGCAGCTTAGGCGGCGGGCGAGGCAGCCCCAATCAGCCCCAGCATTTT.

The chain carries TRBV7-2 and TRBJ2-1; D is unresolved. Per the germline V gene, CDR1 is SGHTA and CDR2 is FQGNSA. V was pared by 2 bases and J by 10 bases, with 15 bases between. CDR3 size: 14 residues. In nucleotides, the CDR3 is TGTGCCAGCAGCTTACTGGGCTTAGGTTCCGAGCAGTTCTTC. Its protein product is CASSLLGLGSEQFF.

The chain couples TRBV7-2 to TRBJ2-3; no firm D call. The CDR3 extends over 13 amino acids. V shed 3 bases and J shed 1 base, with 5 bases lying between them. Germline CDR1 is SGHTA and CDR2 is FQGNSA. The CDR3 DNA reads TGTGCCAGCAGCTTGGGTCGCACAGATACGCAGTATTTT. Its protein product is CASSLGRTDTQYF.

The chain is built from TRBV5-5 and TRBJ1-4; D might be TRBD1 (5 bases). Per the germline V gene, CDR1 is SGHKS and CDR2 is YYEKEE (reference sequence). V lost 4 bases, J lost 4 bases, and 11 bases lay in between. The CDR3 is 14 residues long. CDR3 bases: TGTGCCAGCAGCCGGACACACAGTAATGAAAAACTGTTTTTT. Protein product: CASSRTHSNEKLFF.

CDR3 bases: TGTGCCAGCAGTAAGGGACGGATGAACACTGAAGCTTTCTTT. Translating it yields CASSKGRMNTEAFF. J is TRBJ1-1 and V is TRBV2, with D maybe TRBD1 (5 bases). Germline V CDR1 and CDR2: SNHLY, FYNNEI. This CDR3 region has 14 residues. Trimming removed 5 bases at V and 0 bases at J, with 10 bases between.

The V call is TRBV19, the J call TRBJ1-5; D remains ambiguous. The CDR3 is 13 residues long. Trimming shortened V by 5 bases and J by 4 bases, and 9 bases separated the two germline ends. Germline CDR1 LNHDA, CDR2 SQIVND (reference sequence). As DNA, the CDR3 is TGTGCCAGTAGTCTTCAGAAGAATCAGCCCCAGCATTTT. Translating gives CASSLQKNQPQHF.

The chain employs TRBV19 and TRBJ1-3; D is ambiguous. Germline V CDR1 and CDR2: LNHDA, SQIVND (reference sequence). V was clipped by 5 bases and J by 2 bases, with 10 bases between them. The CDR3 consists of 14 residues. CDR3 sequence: CASSAKTAGNTIYF. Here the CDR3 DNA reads TGTGCCAGTAGTGCAAAAACGGCTGGAAACACCATATATTTT.

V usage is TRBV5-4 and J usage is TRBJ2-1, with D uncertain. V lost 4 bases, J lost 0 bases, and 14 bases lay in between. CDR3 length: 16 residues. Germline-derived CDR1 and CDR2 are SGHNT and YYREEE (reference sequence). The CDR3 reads CASSPTVLSSYNEQFF. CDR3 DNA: TGTGCCAGCAGCCCCACCGTTCTGAGCTCCTACAATGAGCAGTTCTTC.